This passage covers 13 T cell receptor beta chains from one sample sequenced in a study of CD8 T cells in Susac syndrome. RNA was extracted with the RNeasy kit, and a quantity of about 0.45 to 1 ug was reverse transcribed using random hexamers. TCRdb reprocessed the immunoSEQ multiplex PCR reads with MiXCR, giving one entry per CDR3 protein. The repertoire has about 160,000 distinct CDR3 sequences, approximately 94% of them found once; the top ten carry almost 0.095%. Sequencing used CD4+ T cells from PBMCs. These receptors all stem from a human donor with multiple sclerosis.

This chain connects TRBV12-3 or TRBV12-4 to TRBJ2-3; D might be TRBD2 (6 bases). Trimming removed 1 base at V and 4 bases at J, with 12 bases between. This CDR3 region has 15 residues. CDR3 residues: CASSLDQGGPDTQYF. The CDR3 nucleotides are TGTGCCAGCAGTTTAGACCAGGGAGGCCCAGATACGCAGTATTTT.

This sequence joins TRBV11-1 and TRBJ1-5, with unresolved D. CDR3 length: 13 amino acids. Germline V gene data show CDR1 as SGHAT and CDR2 as FQDESV (reference sequence). Trimming stripped 5 bases from V and 3 bases from J, with 8 bases between. The CDR3 loop is CASSIQLNQPQHF. In nucleotides, the CDR3 is TGTGCCAGCAGCATTCAGCTCAATCAGCCCCAGCATTTT.

This chain links TRBV27 with TRBJ2-2; 11 bases map to TRBD1. Trimming took 7 bases from V and 4 from J; bases not matched to a gene: 5. The V gene's germline CDR1 is MNHEY and CDR2 SMNVEV (reference sequence). CDR3 length: 15 residues. CDR3 sequence reads: CASTRDRGGTGELFF. In DNA, the CDR3 is TGTGCCAGCACCAGGGACAGGGGGGGCACCGGGGAGCTGTTTTTT.

This clonotype has only one observation. The gene calls are TRBV5-4 and TRBJ1-1; D call uncertain. This CDR3 contains 14 residues. The germline gives CDR1 SGHNT, CDR2 YYREEE (reference sequence). V dropped 2 bases and J dropped 3 bases, with 11 bases sitting between them. The CDR3, as DNA: TGTGCCAGCAGCTTCCCCGACGGGTACACTGAAGCTTTCTTT. It yields the protein CASSFPDGYTEAFF.

This clonotype was seen a handful of times. The J gene is TRBJ2-6, the V gene TRBV14, with D possibly being TRBD1 (6 bases). Germline loops: CDR1 SGHDN, CDR2 FVKESK. Trimming shortened V by 3 bases and J by 2 bases, and 8 bases separated the two germline ends. The CDR3 contains 15 residues. This CDR3 reads CASSQPGAGANVLTF. The CDR3 region has the DNA TGTGCCAGCAGCCAGCCAGGGGCTGGGGCCAACGTCCTGACTTTC.

This rearrangement joins TRBV2 to TRBJ1-1; no reliable D call. This CDR3 spans 13 amino acids. Trimming cost V 6 bases and J 2 bases, with 10 bases left between them. Germline loops: CDR1 SNHLY, CDR2 FYNNEI. The CDR3 coding sequence is TGTGCCAGCAGAGCCGACCTAAACACTGAAGCTTTCTTT. Translating gives CASRADLNTEAFF.

The chain uses TRBV20-1 and TRBJ2-2; D is uncertain. V was shortened by 6 bases and J by 4 bases, with 0 bases between the two germline ends. The CDR3 has 9 amino acids. CDR1 and CDR2 from the germline V gene are DFQATT and SNEGSKA (reference sequence). The CDR3 region has the DNA TGCAGTGCCACCGGGGAGCTGTTTTTT. It codes for CSATGELFF.

This clonotype was detected only a few times. The rearrangement uses TRBV5-4 and TRBJ2-3; D gene ambiguous. This CDR3 comprises 13 residues. Trimming shortened V by 1 base and J by 2 bases, and 5 bases separated the two germline ends. Germline values: CDR1 SGHNT, CDR2 YYREEE (reference sequence). CDR3 sequence (DNA): TGTGCCAGCAGCTTGAGGGTCACAGATACGCAGTATTTT. Translated: CASSLRVTDTQYF. Drawing the rest from reference TRBV5-4 and TRBJ2-3, the complete variable domain is ETGVTQSPTHLIKTRGQQVTLRCSSQSGHNTVSWYQQALGQGPQFIFQYYREEENGRGNFPPRFSGLQFPNYSSELNVNALELDDSALYLCASSLRVTDTQYFGPGTRLTVL.

In DNA form, the CDR3 reads TGCAGCGTTGACCTGGGACTAGCGGGAGGCGATGAGCAGTTCTTC. It specifies CSVDLGLAGGDEQFF. The chain has TRBV29-1 and TRBJ2-1, with 15 nucleotides matching TRBD2. The V gene's germline CDR1 is SQVTM and CDR2 ANQGSEA. The CDR3 runs to 15 residues. The trim removed 3 bases at V and 8 bases at J, leaving 5 bases unmatched.

In this sample, this clonotype turned up once. CDR3 sequence reads: CASSLMANYGYTF. The CDR3 DNA sequence: TGTGCCAGCAGTTTAATGGCTAACTATGGCTACACCTTC. The chain couples TRBV6-5 to TRBJ1-2; no firm D call. The V gene's germline CDR1 is MNHEY and CDR2 SVGAGI. Trimming removed 4 bases from V and 0 bases from J, with 6 bases in between. The CDR3 length is 13 residues.

The chain joins TRBV27 to TRBJ1-1; 9 nucleotides match TRBD1. J gave up 6 bases and V 2 bases, and 7 bases lay outside the gene matches. This CDR3 contains 15 residues. Germline V gene lookup returns CDR1 MNHEY and CDR2 SMNVEV (reference sequence). The CDR3 is CASSLSWDRVAEAFF. In DNA form, the CDR3 reads TGTGCCAGCAGTTTAAGTTGGGACAGGGTGGCTGAAGCTTTCTTT.

A remark on this clonotype: A junction end diverges from the germline sequence, so it may reflect a read error. The chain combines TRBV20-1 with TRBJ1-1; the D is unclear. Per germline, CDR1 DFQATT and CDR2 SNEGSKA (reference sequence). There are 12 residues in the CDR3. CDR3 DNA: TGCAGTACTAGAGCCCCGAACACTGAAGCTTTCTTT. Its protein product is CSTRAPNTEAFF.

This clonotype was seen only once. This chain links TRBV14 with TRBJ1-1; D uncertain. Germline loops: CDR1 SGHDN, CDR2 FVKESK. The CDR3 is 14 amino acids. Trimming pared 4 bases from V and 4 bases from J, leaving 13 bases between. This CDR3 reads CASSPGVAGTEAFF. Here the CDR3 DNA reads TGTGCCAGCAGCCCCGGGGTTGCGGGCACTGAAGCTTTCTTT.